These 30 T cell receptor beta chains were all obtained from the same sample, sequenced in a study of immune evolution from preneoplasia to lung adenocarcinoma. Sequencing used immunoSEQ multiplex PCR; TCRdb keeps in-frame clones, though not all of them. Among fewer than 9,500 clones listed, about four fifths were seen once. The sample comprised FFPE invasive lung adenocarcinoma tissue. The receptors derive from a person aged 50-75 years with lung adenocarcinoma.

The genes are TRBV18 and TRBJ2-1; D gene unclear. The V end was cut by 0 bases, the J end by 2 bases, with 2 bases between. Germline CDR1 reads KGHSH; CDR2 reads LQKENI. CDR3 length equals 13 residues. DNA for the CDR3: TGTGCCAGCTCACCACCGACCTACAATGAGCAGTTCTTC. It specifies CASSPPTYNEQFF.

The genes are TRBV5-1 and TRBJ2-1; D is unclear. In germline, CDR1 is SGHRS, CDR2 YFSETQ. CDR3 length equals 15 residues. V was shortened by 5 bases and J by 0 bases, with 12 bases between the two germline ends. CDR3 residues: CASSPHYSSYNEQFF. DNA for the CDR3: TGCGCCAGCAGTCCCCACTATAGCTCCTACAATGAGCAGTTCTTC. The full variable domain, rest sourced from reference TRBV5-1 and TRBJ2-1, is KAGVTQTPRYLIKTRGQQVTLSCSPISGHRSVSWYQQTPGQGLQFLFEYFSETQRNKGNFPGRFSGRQFSNSRSEMNVSTLELGDSALYLCASSPHYSSYNEQFFGPGTRLTVL.

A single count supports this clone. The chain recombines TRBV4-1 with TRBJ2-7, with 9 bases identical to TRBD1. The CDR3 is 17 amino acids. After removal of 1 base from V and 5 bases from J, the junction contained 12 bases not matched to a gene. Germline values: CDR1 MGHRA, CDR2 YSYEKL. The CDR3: CASSQVSRGTGKDEQYF. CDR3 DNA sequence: TGCGCCAGCAGCCAAGTGTCCAGGGGGACAGGGAAAGACGAGCAGTACTTC.

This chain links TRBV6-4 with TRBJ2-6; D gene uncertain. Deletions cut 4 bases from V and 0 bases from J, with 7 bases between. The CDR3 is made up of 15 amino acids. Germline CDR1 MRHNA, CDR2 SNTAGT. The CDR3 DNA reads TGTGCCAGCAGTGCAACAAGCTCTGGGGCCAACGTCCTGACTTTC. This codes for CASSATSSGANVLTF.

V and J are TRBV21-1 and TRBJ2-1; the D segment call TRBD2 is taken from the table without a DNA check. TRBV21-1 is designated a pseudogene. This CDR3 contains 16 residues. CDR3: CASSSPGTKGYNEQFF. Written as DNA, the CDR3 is TGTGCCAGCAGCAGCCCCGGGACTAAAGGATACAATGAGCAGTTCTTC.

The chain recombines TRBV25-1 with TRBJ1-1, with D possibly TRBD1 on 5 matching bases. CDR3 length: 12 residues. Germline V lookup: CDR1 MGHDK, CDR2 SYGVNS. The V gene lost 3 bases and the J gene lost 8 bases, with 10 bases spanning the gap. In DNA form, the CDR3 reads TGTGCCAGCAGTGAGGGACGGGGAGAAGCTTTCTTT. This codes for CASSEGRGEAFF.

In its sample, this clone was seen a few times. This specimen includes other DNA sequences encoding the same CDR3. CDR3: CATSRGRNQPQHF. The CDR3 coding sequence is TGTGCCACCAGCAGAGGACGCAATCAGCCCCAGCATTTT. The chain recombines TRBV15 with TRBJ1-5; D gene ambiguous. The CDR3 runs to 13 residues. The V gene lost 1 base and the J gene lost 2 bases, with 3 bases spanning the gap. Looked up from germline, CDR1 is LNHNV and CDR2 is YYDKDF (reference sequence).

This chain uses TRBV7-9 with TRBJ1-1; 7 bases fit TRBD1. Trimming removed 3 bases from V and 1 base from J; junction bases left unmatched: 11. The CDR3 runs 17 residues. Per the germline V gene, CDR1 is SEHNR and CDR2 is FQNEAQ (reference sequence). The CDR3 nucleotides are TGTGCCAGCAGCTTCCAACAGGGGTCGCTCAAGAACACTGAAGCTTTCTTT. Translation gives CASSFQQGSLKNTEAFF.

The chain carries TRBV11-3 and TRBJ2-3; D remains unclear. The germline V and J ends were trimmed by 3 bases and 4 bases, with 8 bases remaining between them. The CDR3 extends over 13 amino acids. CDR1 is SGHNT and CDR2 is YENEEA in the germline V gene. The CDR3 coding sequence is TGTGCCAGCAGCTTCAGCAGGTCAGATACGCAGTATTTT. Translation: CASSFSRSDTQYF. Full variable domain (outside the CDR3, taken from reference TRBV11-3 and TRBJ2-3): EAGVVQSPRYKIIEKKQPVAFWCNPISGHNTLYWYLQNLGQGPELLIRYENEEAVDDSQLPKDRFSAERLKGVDSTLKIQPAELGDSAVYLCASSFSRSDTQYFGPGTRLTVL.

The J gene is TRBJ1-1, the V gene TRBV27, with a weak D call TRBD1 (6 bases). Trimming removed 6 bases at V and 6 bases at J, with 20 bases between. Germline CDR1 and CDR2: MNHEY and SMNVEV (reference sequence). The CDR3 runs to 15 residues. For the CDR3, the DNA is TGTGCCAGCAGGACCTTTCTGCAGGGGATCCCTGAAGCTTTCTTT. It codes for CASRTFLQGIPEAFF.

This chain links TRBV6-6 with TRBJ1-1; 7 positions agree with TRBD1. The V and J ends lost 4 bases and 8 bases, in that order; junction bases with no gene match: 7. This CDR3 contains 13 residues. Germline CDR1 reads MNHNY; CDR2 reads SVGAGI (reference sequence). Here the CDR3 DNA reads TGTGCCAGCAGTTGGAAGGGGGCGGACGAAGCTTTCTTT. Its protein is CASSWKGADEAFF.

CDR3 nucleotide sequence: TGCAGCGTTGAAGATCTTACCGGACTGTCAAACGGAGGCTACACCTTC. The encoded protein is CSVEDLTGLSNGGYTF. The gene calls are TRBV29-1 and TRBJ1-2; D remains ambiguous. Trimming removed 0 bases at V and 8 bases at J, with 22 bases between. The CDR3 loop spans 16 amino acids. Looked up from germline, CDR1 is SQVTM and CDR2 is ANQGSEA. Full variable domain (outside the CDR3, taken from reference TRBV29-1 and TRBJ1-2): SAVISQKPSRDICQRGTSLTIQCQVDSQVTMMFWYRQQPGQSLTLIATANQGSEATYESGFVIDKFPISRPNLTFSTLTVSNMSPEDSSIYLCSVEDLTGLSNGGYTFGSGTRLTVV.

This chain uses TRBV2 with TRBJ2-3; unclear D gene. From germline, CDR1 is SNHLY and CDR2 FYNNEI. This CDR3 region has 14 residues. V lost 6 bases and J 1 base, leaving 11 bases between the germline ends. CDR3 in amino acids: CASRRALGTDTQYF. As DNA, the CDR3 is TGTGCCAGCAGACGGGCCCTCGGCACAGATACGCAGTATTTT. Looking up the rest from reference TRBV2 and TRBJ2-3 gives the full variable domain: EPEVTQTPSHQVTQMGQEVILRCVPISNHLYFYWYRQILGQKVEFLVSFYNNEISEKSEIFDDQFSVERPDGSNFTLKIRSTKLEDSAMYFCASRRALGTDTQYFGPGTRLTVL.

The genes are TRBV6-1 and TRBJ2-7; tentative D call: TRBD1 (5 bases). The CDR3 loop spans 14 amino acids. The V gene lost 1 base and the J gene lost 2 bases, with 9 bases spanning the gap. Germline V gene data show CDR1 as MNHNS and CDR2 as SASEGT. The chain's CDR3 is CASSEDQGPYEQYF. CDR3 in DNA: TGTGCCAGCAGTGAAGATCAGGGCCCCTACGAGCAGTACTTC.

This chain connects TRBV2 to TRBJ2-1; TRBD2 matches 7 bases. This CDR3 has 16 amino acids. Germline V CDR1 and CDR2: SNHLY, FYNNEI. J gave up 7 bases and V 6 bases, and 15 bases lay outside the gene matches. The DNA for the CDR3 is TGTGCCAGCAGGCCTAGATCCCTAGCGGACTCGAATGAGCAGTTCTTC. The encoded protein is CASRPRSLADSNEQFF.

The CDR3 DNA sequence: TGTGCCAGAAGCTTAGCTTCACCCCTCCACTTT. Translating gives CARSLASPLHF. The V gene is TRBV5-3, the J gene TRBJ1-6; no definite D call. TRBV5-3 is recorded as an ORF, its role being uncertain. This CDR3 has 11 residues. The germline V and J ends were trimmed by 2 bases and 9 bases, with 3 bases remaining between them.

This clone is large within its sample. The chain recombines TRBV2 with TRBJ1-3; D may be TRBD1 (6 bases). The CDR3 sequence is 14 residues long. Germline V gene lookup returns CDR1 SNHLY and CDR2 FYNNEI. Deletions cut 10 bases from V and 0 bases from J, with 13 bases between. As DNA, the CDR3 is TGTGCCAAATCGACAGGAGACTCTGGAAACACCATATATTTT. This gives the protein CAKSTGDSGNTIYF.

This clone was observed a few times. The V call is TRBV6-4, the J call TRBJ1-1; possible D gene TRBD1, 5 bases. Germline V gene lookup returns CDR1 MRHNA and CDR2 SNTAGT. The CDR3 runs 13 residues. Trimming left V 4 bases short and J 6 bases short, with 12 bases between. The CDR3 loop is CASSVWQGAEAFF. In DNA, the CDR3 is TGTGCCAGCAGTGTGTGGCAGGGCGCTGAAGCTTTCTTT.

CDR3 residues: CASSPGILGGEAFF. The CDR3 DNA follows: TGCGCCAGCAGCCCCGGGATTTTAGGGGGTGAAGCTTTCTTT. The chain joins TRBV5-1 to TRBJ1-1; TRBD1 might be the D (6 bases). The CDR3 is made up of 14 amino acids. V was clipped by 4 bases and J by 7 bases, with 17 bases between them. Germline lookup yields CDR1 SGHRS and CDR2 YFSETQ.

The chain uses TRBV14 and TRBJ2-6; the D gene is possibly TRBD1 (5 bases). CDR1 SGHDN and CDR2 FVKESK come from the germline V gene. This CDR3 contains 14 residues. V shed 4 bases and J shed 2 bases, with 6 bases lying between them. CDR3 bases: TGTGCCAGCAGCCCAGGGACTGGGGCCAACGTCCTGACTTTC. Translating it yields CASSPGTGANVLTF.

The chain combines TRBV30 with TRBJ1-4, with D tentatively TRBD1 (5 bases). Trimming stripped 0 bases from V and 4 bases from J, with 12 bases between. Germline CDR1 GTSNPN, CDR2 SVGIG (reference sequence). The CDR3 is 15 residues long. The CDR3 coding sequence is TGTGCCTGGAGTGTATTGCGAGGGGTTAATGAAAAACTGTTTTTT. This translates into CAWSVLRGVNEKLFF.

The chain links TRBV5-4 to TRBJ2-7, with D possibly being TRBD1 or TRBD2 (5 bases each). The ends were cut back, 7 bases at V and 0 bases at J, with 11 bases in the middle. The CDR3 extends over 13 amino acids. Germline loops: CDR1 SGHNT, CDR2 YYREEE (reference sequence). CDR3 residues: CASGTDSSYEQYF. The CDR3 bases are TGTGCCAGCGGGACGGATAGCTCCTACGAGCAGTACTTC.

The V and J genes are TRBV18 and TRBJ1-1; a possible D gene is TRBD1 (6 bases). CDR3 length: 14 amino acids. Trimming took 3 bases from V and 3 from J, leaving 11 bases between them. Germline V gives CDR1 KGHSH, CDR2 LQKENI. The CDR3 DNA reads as TGTGCCAGCTCACCGAACAGGGAAGACACTGAAGCTTTCTTT. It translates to CASSPNREDTEAFF.

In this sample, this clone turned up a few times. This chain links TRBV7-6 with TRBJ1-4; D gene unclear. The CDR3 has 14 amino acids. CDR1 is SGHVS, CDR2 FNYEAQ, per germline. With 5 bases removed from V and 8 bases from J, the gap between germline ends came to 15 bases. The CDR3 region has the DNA TGTGCCAGCAGCCACCCGGGCCCTAGGGAAAAACTGTTTTTT. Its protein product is CASSHPGPREKLFF.

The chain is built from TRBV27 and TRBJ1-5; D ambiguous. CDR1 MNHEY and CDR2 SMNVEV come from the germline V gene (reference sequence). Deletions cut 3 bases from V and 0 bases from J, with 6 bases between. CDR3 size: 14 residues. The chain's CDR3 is CASSFGDSNQPQHF. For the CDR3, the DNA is TGTGCCAGCAGTTTTGGGGATAGCAATCAGCCCCAGCATTTT.

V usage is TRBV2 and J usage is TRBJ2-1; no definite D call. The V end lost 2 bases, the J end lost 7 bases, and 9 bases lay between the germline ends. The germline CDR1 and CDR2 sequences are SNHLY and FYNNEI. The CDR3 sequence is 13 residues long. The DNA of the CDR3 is TGTGCCAGCAGTGAATTAGGTGGTAATGAGCAGTTCTTC. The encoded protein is CASSELGGNEQFF.

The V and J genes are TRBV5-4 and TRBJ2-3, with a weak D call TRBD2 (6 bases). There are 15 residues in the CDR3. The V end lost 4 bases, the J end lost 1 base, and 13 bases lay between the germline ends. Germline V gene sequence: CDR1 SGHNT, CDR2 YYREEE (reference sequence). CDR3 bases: TGTGCCAGCAGCATAGATCCGGGAGGCACAGATACGCAGTATTTT. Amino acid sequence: CASSIDPGGTDTQYF. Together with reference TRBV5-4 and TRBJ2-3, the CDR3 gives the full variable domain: ETGVTQSPTHLIKTRGQQVTLRCSSQSGHNTVSWYQQALGQGPQFIFQYYREEENGRGNFPPRFSGLQFPNYSSELNVNALELDDSALYLCASSIDPGGTDTQYFGPGTRLTVL.

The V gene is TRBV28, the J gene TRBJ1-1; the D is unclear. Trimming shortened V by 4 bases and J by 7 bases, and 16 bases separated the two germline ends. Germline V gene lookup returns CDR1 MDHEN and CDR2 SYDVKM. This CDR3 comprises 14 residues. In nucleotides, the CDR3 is TGTGCCAGCAGTTCGACCTTAGAAGCAAATGAAGCTTTCTTT. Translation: CASSSTLEANEAFF.

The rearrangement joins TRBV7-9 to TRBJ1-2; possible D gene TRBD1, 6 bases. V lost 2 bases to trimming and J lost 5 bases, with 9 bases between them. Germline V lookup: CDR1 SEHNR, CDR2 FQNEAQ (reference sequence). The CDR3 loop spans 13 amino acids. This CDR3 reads CASSLSQGYGYTF. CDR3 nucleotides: TGTGCCAGCAGCTTATCCCAGGGGTATGGCTACACCTTC.

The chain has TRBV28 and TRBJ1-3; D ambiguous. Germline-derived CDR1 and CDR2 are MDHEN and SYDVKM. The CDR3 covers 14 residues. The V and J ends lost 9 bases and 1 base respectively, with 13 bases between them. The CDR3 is CASEGSRSGNTIYF. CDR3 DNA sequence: TGTGCCAGTGAGGGCAGCCGGTCTGGAAACACCATATATTTT.